The clone carrying this TCR beta chain was seen at least ten times. Antigen specificity is unknown. The TCRbeta library incorporated unique molecular identifiers. TCRdb independently ran MiXCR on the PCR reads; one entry per CDR3 protein. The profile shows around 300,000 distinct CDR3 sequences, 6.5% to 9% of them singletons. The sample is drawn from a study of T-cell reconstitution after alpha-beta-depleted transplantation in children. With V trimmed by 7 bases and J by 1 base, 1 base remained unmatched. The CDR3 consists of 12 residues. Germline V gene data show CDR1 as SNHLY and CDR2 as FYNNEI. Study findings and constraints: Newly produced T cells mostly accounted for T-cell counts and diversity one year post-transplant. Diversity of TCRbeta at day 60 was high in some patients, arising from surviving recipient T cells and thymic progenitors. By about two months after transplant, alpha-beta T cells reportedly arose from several hundred graft clones that had expanded.

This rearrangement joins TRBV2 to TRBJ2-7; 7 positions agree with TRBD1. The source is a female patient aged 2-15 years who had a stem cell transplant for Fanconi anemia, so the T cells may come from the graft donor. The sample consisted of peripheral blood, taken 360 days after TCRalphabeta/CD19-depleted stem cell transplant. CDR3 sequence reads: CASTQGSYEQYF. The CDR3 DNA reads TGTGCCAGCACACAGGGGTCCTACGAGCAGTACTTC.